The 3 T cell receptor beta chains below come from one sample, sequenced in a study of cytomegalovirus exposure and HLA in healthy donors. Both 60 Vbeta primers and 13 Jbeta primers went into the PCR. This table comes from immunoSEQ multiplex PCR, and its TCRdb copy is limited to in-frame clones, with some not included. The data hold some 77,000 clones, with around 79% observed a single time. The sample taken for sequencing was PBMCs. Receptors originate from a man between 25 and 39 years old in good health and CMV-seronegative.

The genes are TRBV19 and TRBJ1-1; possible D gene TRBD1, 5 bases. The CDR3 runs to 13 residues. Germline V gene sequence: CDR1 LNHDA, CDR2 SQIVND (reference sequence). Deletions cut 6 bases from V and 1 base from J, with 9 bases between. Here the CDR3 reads CASRGERNTEAFF. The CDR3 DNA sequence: TGTGCCAGTAGAGGGGAAAGGAACACTGAAGCTTTCTTT.

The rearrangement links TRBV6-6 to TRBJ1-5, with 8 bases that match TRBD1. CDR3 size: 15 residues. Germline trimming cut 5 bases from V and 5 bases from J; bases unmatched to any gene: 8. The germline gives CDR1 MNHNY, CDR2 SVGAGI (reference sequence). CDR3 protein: CASSRSQGGDQPQHF. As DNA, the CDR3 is TGTGCCAGCAGTCGATCACAGGGGGGCGATCAGCCCCAGCATTTT.

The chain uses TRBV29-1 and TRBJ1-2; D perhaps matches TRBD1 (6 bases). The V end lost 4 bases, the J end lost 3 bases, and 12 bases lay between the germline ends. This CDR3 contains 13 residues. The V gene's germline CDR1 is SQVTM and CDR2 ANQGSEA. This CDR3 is CSVVETGHYGYTF. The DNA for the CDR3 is TGCAGCGTTGTGGAGACAGGCCACTATGGCTACACCTTC.